This is a list of T cell receptor beta chains from one sample in a study of blood T cell repertoires in COVID-19. Using immunoSEQ multiplex PCR, the repertoire was profiled, and TCRdb retains in-frame clones only, with some absent. The data contain under 350,000 clones, roughly nine tenths of them singletons. The sample was PBMCs or T cells enriched from blood (not recorded which). The receptors derive from a man in his 60s who had recovered from COVID-19. Each CDR3 is given with its conserved first and last residue. A D gene is named only where the DNA matches it firmly. Clone size is stated in some rows and not others, as once, few, many or a class when expanded.

>TRBV2|TRBJ1-2|NA|NA
CARRGGAFGYTF
TGTGCCAGACGCGGGGGGGCTTTCGGCTACACCTTC
>TRBV12-3/TRBV12-4|TRBJ1-6|TRBD1|NA
CASKGQGIRPLHF
TGTGCCAGTAAGGGACAGGGAATTCGGCCCCTCCACTTT
>TRBV7-8|TRBJ2-7|NA|NA
CASSRLYEQYF
TGTGCCAGCAGCCGACTCTACGAGCAGTACTTC
>TRBV24-1|TRBJ2-2|TRBD2|NA
CATSGPTSGGATNTGELFF
TGTGCCACCAGTGGCCCCACTAGCGGGGGGGCGACGAACACCGGGGAGCTGTTTTTT
>TRBV5-4|TRBJ1-4|NA|NA
CASSLRGHEGVGKLFF
TGTGCCAGCAGCTTGCGCGGTCATGAGGGGGTCGGAAAACTGTTTTTT
>TRBV18|TRBJ1-5|TRBD1|once
CASSPPGQGTQPQHF
TGTGCCAGCTCACCTCCGGGACAGGGCACCCAGCCCCAGCATTTT
>TRBV5-1|TRBJ1-1|TRBD1|NA
CASSTDRGRSWTEAFF
TGCGCCAGCAGCACCGACAGGGGGCGAAGTTGGACTGAAGCTTTCTTT
>TRBV4-2|TRBJ2-1|NA|NA
CASSQGTADYYNEQFF
TGTGCCAGCAGCCAAGGGACAGCCGACTATTACAATGAGCAGTTCTTC
>TRBV18|TRBJ2-3|TRBD2|NA
CASSPSGRTDTQYF
TGTGCCAGCTCACCAAGCGGGAGGACTGATACGCAGTATTTT
>TRBV4-3|TRBJ2-1|NA|once
CASSQENWNEQFF
TGCGCCAGCAGCCAAGAAAACTGGAATGAGCAGTTCTTC
>TRBV19|TRBJ1-2|NA|NA
CASNQGMINYGYTF
TGTGCCAGTAACCAGGGAATGATCAACTATGGCTACACCTTC
>TRBV7-9|TRBJ1-4|TRBD1|NA
CASSPPGTGNEKLFF
TGTGCCAGCAGCCCGCCAGGGACAGGGAATGAAAAACTGTTTTTT
>TRBV7-9|TRBJ1-2|TRBD1|NA
CASSSPTGGPSSYTF
TGTGCCAGCAGCTCCCCCACAGGGGGTCCTAGCAGCTACACCTTC
>TRBV4-3|TRBJ1-5|NA|NA
CASSQDRTGNQPQHF
TGCGCCAGCAGCCAAGATCGGACAGGCAATCAGCCCCAGCATTTT
>TRBV12-3/TRBV12-4|TRBJ2-7|NA|few
CASRDSSSYEQYF
TGTGCCAGCAGGGACTCGAGCTCCTACGAGCAGTACTTC
>TRBV30|TRBJ1-1|NA|NA
CAWIRVNTEAFF
TGTGCCTGGATCAGGGTGAACACTGAAGCTTTCTTT
>TRBV11-3|TRBJ2-1|NA|NA
CASSLRGVGYNEQFF
TGTGCCAGCAGCTTAAGAGGAGTCGGGTACAATGAGCAGTTCTTC
>TRBV21-1|TRBJ2-2|NA|NA
CASSPPGLAGQGGELFF
TGTGCCAGCAGCCCCCCGGGACTAGCGGGACAGGGCGGGGAGCTGTTTTTT
>TRBV11-3|TRBJ2-7|NA|NA
CASSLDEWAVYEQYF
TGTGCCAGCAGCTTAGATGAGTGGGCCGTCTACGAGCAGTACTTC
>TRBV5-5|TRBJ2-7|NA|NA
CASSANSYEQYF
TGTGCCAGCAGCGCTAATTCCTACGAGCAGTACTTC
>TRBV5-8|TRBJ2-7|NA|NA
CASSLAGVLIYEQYF
TGTGCCAGCAGCTTGGCAGGGGTCTTGATCTACGAGCAGTACTTC
>TRBV9|TRBJ2-1|NA|NA
CASSVVSTSFEQFF
TGTGCCAGCAGCGTAGTGTCCACGAGTTTTGAGCAGTTCTTC
>TRBV3-1/TRBV3-2|TRBJ2-4|NA|NA
CASSQDRNIQYF
TGTGCCAGCAGCCAGGACAGAAACATTCAGTACTTC
>TRBV7-2|TRBJ2-5|TRBD2|NA
CASSRSLARQETQYF
TGTGCCAGCAGCCGTTCACTAGCGCGACAAGAGACCCAGTACTTC
>TRBV5-1|TRBJ2-2|TRBD1|NA
CASRSQGAAGELFF
TGCGCCAGCAGGAGTCAGGGGGCTGCCGGGGAGCTGTTTTTT
>TRBV7-7|TRBJ1-2|TRBD1|NA
CASSPIGDQGAYGYTF
TGTGCTAGCAGCCCAATAGGGGATCAGGGGGCCTATGGCTACACCTTC
>TRBV30|TRBJ1-1|NA|NA
CAYTWSMNTEAFF
TGTGCCTATACTTGGTCCATGAACACTGAAGCTTTCTTT
>TRBV5-5|TRBJ2-5|TRBD1|NA
CASSFVGTGTETQYF
TGTGCCAGCAGCTTTGTTGGGACAGGGACAGAGACCCAGTACTTC
>TRBV5-8|TRBJ2-4|TRBD2|NA
CASIKQTSGTPGAKNIQYF
TGTGCCAGCATCAAACAGACTAGCGGAACTCCTGGGGCCAAAAACATTCAGTACTTC
>TRBV30|TRBJ1-2|NA|NA
CAWTSFGWGANYGYTF
TGTGCCTGGACCTCGTTTGGGTGGGGGGCTAACTATGGCTACACCTTC
>TRBV25-1|TRBJ2-1|NA|NA
CASSTMQGYEQFF
TGTGCCAGCAGTACAATGCAGGGATACGAGCAGTTCTTC
>TRBV5-1|TRBJ1-2|NA|NA
CASSTGTPLNYGYTF
TGCGCCAGCAGCACCGGGACACCCCTTAACTATGGCTACACCTTC
>TRBV5-1|TRBJ1-2|NA|NA
CASSLAGRGYTF
TGCGCCAGCAGCTTGGCCGGTCGGGGCTACACCTTC
>TRBV27|TRBJ2-3|TRBD2|NA
CASSFRLAGGRGTDTQYF
TGTGCCAGCAGTTTTAGACTAGCGGGAGGGAGGGGGACAGATACGCAGTATTTT
>TRBV2|TRBJ1-1|NA|NA
CASSVGEVSRGSEAFF
TGTGCCAGCAGTGTGGGAGAAGTGAGCAGGGGTAGTGAAGCTTTCTTT
>TRBV7-2|TRBJ2-1|NA|NA
CASSLLRNRDEQFF
TGTGCCAGCAGCTTACTTCGAAACAGGGATGAGCAGTTCTTC
>TRBV6-5|TRBJ2-1|TRBD2|NA
CASSSAGVDEQFF
TGTGCCAGCAGTTCCGCGGGAGTGGATGAGCAGTTCTTC
>TRBV3-1/TRBV3-2|TRBJ2-1|TRBD2|once
CASSQDATSRYNEQFF
TGTGCCAGCAGCCAAGATGCGACTAGCAGATACAATGAGCAGTTCTTC
>TRBV9|TRBJ1-6|TRBD1|NA
CASSELPGQAAPLHF
TGTGCCAGCAGCGAACTCCCGGGACAGGCAGCCCCCCTCCACTTT
>TRBV29-1|TRBJ2-1|NA|NA
CSVGQAGPEQFF
TGCAGCGTTGGACAAGCGGGCCCTGAGCAGTTCTTC
>TRBV29-1|TRBJ2-1|TRBD1|NA
CSVEGARDREYNEQFF
TGCAGCGTTGAGGGAGCCCGGGACAGAGAGTACAATGAGCAGTTCTTC
>TRBV30|TRBJ2-3|NA|NA
CAWSIQITDTQYF
TGTGCCTGGAGTATACAAATCACAGATACGCAGTATTTT
>TRBV12-3/TRBV12-4|TRBJ2-2|NA|NA
CASSLPNTGELFF
TGTGCCAGCAGTTTACCAAACACCGGGGAGCTGTTTTTT
>TRBV9|TRBJ2-6|NA|NA
CASSVVGSGANVLTF
TGTGCCAGCAGCGTAGTCGGGTCTGGGGCCAACGTCCTGACTTTC
>TRBV10-1|TRBJ2-7|TRBD1|NA
CASSGDRHSYEQYF
TGCGCCAGCAGCGGGGACAGACACTCCTACGAGCAGTACTTC
>TRBV3-1/TRBV3-2|TRBJ2-2|NA|NA
CASSQELRVQPGRSGELFF
TGTGCCAGCAGCCAAGAGCTCAGGGTTCAACCTGGACGATCCGGGGAGCTGTTTTTT
>TRBV4-1|TRBJ2-5|TRBD2|NA
CASSQVGTSRETQYF
TGCGCCAGCAGCCAAGTCGGGACTAGTCGGGAGACCCAGTACTTC
>TRBV5-8|TRBJ1-5|NA|NA
CASSLSGVRNQPQHF
TGTGCCAGCAGCTTGTCAGGGGTGCGCAATCAGCCCCAGCATTTT
>TRBV3-1/TRBV3-2|TRBJ2-5|NA|NA
CASRGGQARGETQYF
TGTGCCAGTAGGGGGGGACAGGCCCGAGGCGAGACCCAGTACTTC
>TRBV4-1|TRBJ2-1|TRBD2|NA
CASSRLLGTSGHNEQFF
TGCGCCAGCAGCCGACTACTCGGGACTAGCGGACACAATGAGCAGTTCTTC
>TRBV13|TRBJ1-3|NA|NA
CASADTHSGNTIYF
TGTGCCAGCGCGGACACCCACTCTGGAAACACCATATATTTT